These 27 T cell receptor beta chains came from one sample sequenced in a study of identical twins. TCRdb reprocessed the 5' RACE reads via MiXCR and lists one record per CDR3 protein. The sample shows approximately 1.8 million distinct CDR3 sequences, roughly a third of them seen only once. Sequenced input: cord blood. These receptors were obtained from a newborn girl in good health.

The chain employs TRBV5-1 and TRBJ1-1; D not certain. V was cut by 4 bases and J by 3 bases, with 13 bases left in between. The germline gives CDR1 SGHRS, CDR2 YFSETQ. The CDR3 has 14 residues. Here the CDR3 reads CASSALTRDTEAFF. In DNA, the CDR3 is TGCGCCAGCAGCGCCCTGACGAGGGACACTGAAGCTTTCTTT.

This clonotype was seen a handful of times. This chain uses TRBV20-1 with TRBJ2-4; 11 bases agree with TRBD2. With 1 base clipped from V and 0 bases from J, the junction kept 14 bases outside the gene matches. The germline V gene has CDR1 DFQATT and CDR2 SNEGSKA (reference sequence). The CDR3 length is 20 residues. The CDR3 coding sequence is TGCAGTGCTAGAGCGGGGTATAGCGGGGGGGCGAACTTAGCCAAAAACATTCAGTACTTC. Translation gives CSARAGYSGGANLAKNIQYF.

A few counts support this clonotype. The chain has TRBV28 and TRBJ2-3; D not certain. The CDR3 consists of 15 residues. With 2 bases removed from V and 0 bases from J, the gap between germline ends came to 9 bases. Germline lookup yields CDR1 MDHEN and CDR2 SYDVKM. The CDR3 protein is CASSLEGHSTDTQYF. CDR3 nucleotides: TGTGCCAGCAGTTTAGAAGGGCACAGCACAGATACGCAGTATTTT.

The chain links TRBV4-1 to TRBJ1-4; 7 bases fit TRBD1. J was trimmed by 8 bases and V by 1 base; bases with no gene match: 7. The germline gives CDR1 MGHRA, CDR2 YSYEKL. The CDR3 has 15 residues. The CDR3 DNA reads TGCGCCAGCAGCCAAGTCCGACAGGGAAAAGAAAAACTGTTTTTT. Amino acids: CASSQVRQGKEKLFF.

The rearrangement joins TRBV20-1 to TRBJ2-1; D could derive from TRBD1 or TRBD2 (5 bases each). The length of the CDR3 is 15 residues. Germline-derived CDR1 and CDR2 are DFQATT and SNEGSKA (reference sequence). V shed 3 bases and J shed 7 bases, with 19 bases lying between them. CDR3 DNA sequence: TGCAGTGCTAGTTCGGGACGGGGAAATGGGAATGAGCAGTTCTTC. It is translated as CSASSGRGNGNEQFF.

The chain carries TRBV4-1 and TRBJ1-2; D is unresolved. This CDR3 is built from 14 residues. Germline V lookup: CDR1 MGHRA, CDR2 YSYEKL. V dropped 1 base and J dropped 6 bases, with 12 bases sitting between them. The CDR3 DNA follows: TGCGCCAGCAGCCAAGCCGGGAGGGTTGATGGCTACACCTTC. Its protein is CASSQAGRVDGYTF.

This clonotype was picked up a small number of times. This chain uses TRBV10-3 with TRBJ1-2; D is undetermined. The CDR3 loop spans 14 amino acids. V lost 4 bases and J lost 1, with 10 bases in between. Germline V gene lookup returns CDR1 ENHRY and CDR2 SYGVKD. The CDR3 bases are TGTGCCATCAGTGCCCCCTCAATTAACTATGGCTACACCTTC. Residues: CAISAPSINYGYTF.

The chain couples TRBV24-1 to TRBJ2-1, with 8 bases identical to TRBD1. CDR1 KGHDR and CDR2 SFDVKD come from the germline V gene. The CDR3 runs to 16 residues. The V and J ends lost 3 bases and 3 bases, in that order; junction bases with no gene match: 6. CDR3 DNA: TGTGCCACCAGTGATCTAACAGGGGGTTTCTACAATGAGCAGTTCTTC. Protein: CATSDLTGGFYNEQFF.

The V gene is TRBV4-1, the J gene TRBJ2-3, with 11 bases that match TRBD2. This CDR3 region has 18 residues. Germline V lookup: CDR1 MGHRA, CDR2 YSYEKL. The V segment lost 8 bases and the J segment 0 bases; nucleotides outside the gene matches: 13. The CDR3 nucleotides read TGCGCCAGCCTACCCGGACTAGCGGGTCTCCCTAGCACAGATACGCAGTATTTT. Translated, it gives CASLPGLAGLPSTDTQYF.

This clonotype was counted a few times. This chain links TRBV7-2 with TRBJ2-7; D is undetermined. The CDR3 runs to 15 residues. Trimming cost V 4 bases and J 0 bases, with 13 bases left between them. Germline values: CDR1 SGHTA, CDR2 FQGNSA. The CDR3 loop reads CASSWGSGFSYEQYF. Written as DNA, the CDR3 is TGTGCCAGCAGCTGGGGATCGGGTTTCTCCTACGAGCAGTACTTC.

This clonotype was seen a few times. The rearrangement uses TRBV4-2 and TRBJ2-5; D remains ambiguous. V was cut by 4 bases and J by 11 bases, with 17 bases left in between. The CDR3 is 13 amino acids. Germline V lookup: CDR1 LGHNA, CDR2 YNFKEQ. CDR3 coding DNA: TGTGCCAGCAGCCGGCCCGCCGACCCCTTTCAGTACTTC. Translating gives CASSRPADPFQYF.

The table lists this clonotype with a few counts. V gene TRBV20-1 combines with J gene TRBJ1-2; possibly TRBD1 for D (5 bases). CDR3 length: 15 residues. Germline V gene lookup returns CDR1 DFQATT and CDR2 SNEGSKA (reference sequence). V lost 3 bases and J 1 base, leaving 15 bases between the germline ends. The DNA for the CDR3 is TGCAGTGCTAGGGCGGGACTGCACATTAACTATGGCTACACCTTC. Amino acids: CSARAGLHINYGYTF.

In its sample, this clonotype was seen a few times. The V gene is TRBV3-1, the J gene TRBJ2-7; D ambiguous. Germline V lookup: CDR1 LGHDT, CDR2 YNNKEL (reference sequence). Trimming removed 2 bases from V and 0 bases from J, with 11 bases in between. The length of the CDR3 is 15 residues. The CDR3 DNA sequence: TGTGCCAGCAGCCAACGTGGAGTTGTCTCCTACGAGCAGTACTTC. It yields the protein CASSQRGVVSYEQYF.

V is TRBV6-5 and J is TRBJ2-1; 7 positions agree with TRBD2. Trimming cost V 2 bases and J 7 bases; bases outside gene matches: 14. CDR3 size: 17 residues. Germline assignment: CDR1 MNHEY and CDR2 SVGAGI. CDR3 DNA sequence: TGTGCCAGCAGTTACACCCTTACTAGGAGGGGAGGGAATGAGCAGTTCTTC. As protein: CASSYTLTRRGGNEQFF.

The V and J genes are TRBV10-3 and TRBJ2-2; D is possibly TRBD1 (5 bases). Germline V gene data show CDR1 as ENHRY and CDR2 as SYGVKD. The CDR3 runs to 13 residues. The V gene lost 10 bases and the J gene lost 3 bases, with 12 bases spanning the gap. The CDR3 reads CATSGLDTGELFF. CDR3 DNA sequence: TGTGCCACCTCAGGGTTGGACACCGGGGAGCTGTTTTTT.

This chain links TRBV20-1 with TRBJ2-7; the match to TRBD1 covers 10 bases. Germline lookup yields CDR1 DFQATT and CDR2 SNEGSKA (reference sequence). The V and J ends lost 4 bases and 4 bases, in that order; junction bases with no gene match: 10. The CDR3 consists of 15 residues. The CDR3 region is CSANPRDRGVYEQYF. The CDR3, as DNA: TGCAGTGCTAATCCTCGGGACAGGGGTGTTTACGAGCAGTACTTC.

The J gene is TRBJ2-4, the V gene TRBV20-1, with 12 positions matching TRBD1. The length of the CDR3 is 17 residues. The J segment lost 3 bases and the V segment lost 4 bases, leaving 10 bases of the junction unmatched. Germline-derived CDR1 and CDR2 are DFQATT and SNEGSKA (reference sequence). The CDR3 sequence: CSAIPGQGALVKNIQYF. CDR3 DNA: TGCAGTGCTATACCGGGACAGGGGGCGTTAGTCAAAAACATTCAGTACTTC.

The rearrangement uses TRBV4-1 and TRBJ2-7, with D unresolved. Germline assignment: CDR1 MGHRA and CDR2 YSYEKL. The CDR3 runs 13 residues. V dropped 1 base and J dropped 4 bases, with 8 bases sitting between them. CDR3 bases: TGCGCCAGCAGCCAAGGTGGACGGTACGAGCAGTACTTC. Encoded protein: CASSQGGRYEQYF.

Of note for this clonotype: At one end, the junction sequence differs from germline, possibly due to a read error. The V and J genes are TRBV15 and TRBJ2-7; D is uncertain. The germline CDR1 and CDR2 sequences are LNHNV and YYDKDF (reference sequence). The CDR3 is 16 residues long. The CDR3 reads CTTSRDRKGLTYEQYF. The CDR3 DNA sequence: TGTACCACCAGCAGAGATCGTAAAGGGCTCACCTACGAGCAGTACTTC. The whole variable domain, remainder taken from reference TRBV15 and TRBJ2-7, is DAMVIQNPRYQVTQFGKPVTLSCSQTLNHNVMYWYQQKSSQAPKLLFHYYDKDFNNEADTPDNFQSRRPNTSFCFLDIRSPGLGDTAMYLCTTSRDRKGLTYEQYFGPGTRLTVT.

The chain uses TRBV24-1 and TRBJ2-1; weak D call: TRBD2 (7 bases). The CDR3 covers 15 residues. CDR1 KGHDR and CDR2 SFDVKD come from the germline V gene. V was trimmed by 6 bases and J by 7 bases, leaving 18 bases between them. The CDR3 here is CATSRGFGGRNEQFF. CDR3 DNA sequence: TGTGCCACCAGTCGGGGGTTCGGGGGGCGAAATGAGCAGTTCTTC.

The chain carries TRBV20-1 and TRBJ2-3, with TRBD2 matching over 12 bases. From germline, CDR1 is DFQATT and CDR2 SNEGSKA (reference sequence). V trimming: 2 bases; J trimming: 4 bases; junction bases outside the gene matches: 7. This CDR3 contains 16 residues. CDR3 nucleotide sequence: TGCAGTGCTAGACCCCGGACTAGCGGGGTGGCAGATACGCAGTATTTT. Its translation: CSARPRTSGVADTQYF.

The chain joins TRBV7-9 to TRBJ2-3; the D gene could be TRBD1 or TRBD2 (6 bases each). Per germline, CDR1 SEHNR and CDR2 FQNEAQ (reference sequence). Trimming removed 5 bases at V and 6 bases at J, with 18 bases between. The CDR3 loop spans 15 amino acids. The CDR3 DNA is TGTGCCAGCAGCCGCGAGGGGGGAAGTCATGATACGCAGTATTTT. Translation gives CASSREGGSHDTQYF.

J is TRBJ2-3 and V is TRBV2; TRBD2 matches at 10 bases. Germline assignment: CDR1 SNHLY and CDR2 FYNNEI. This CDR3 contains 16 residues. J gave up 4 bases and V 4 bases, and 8 bases lay outside the gene matches. CDR3 amino acids: CASSGRLAGVPDTQYF. The CDR3, as DNA: TGTGCCAGCAGTGGTCGGCTAGCGGGGGTCCCAGATACGCAGTATTTT. The full variable domain, rest sourced from reference TRBV2 and TRBJ2-3, is EPEVTQTPSHQVTQMGQEVILRCVPISNHLYFYWYRQILGQKVEFLVSFYNNEISEKSEIFDDQFSVERPDGSNFTLKIRSTKLEDSAMYFCASSGRLAGVPDTQYFGPGTRLTVL.

The rearrangement joins TRBV15 to TRBJ2-2; D is ambiguous. Germline loops: CDR1 LNHNV, CDR2 YYDKDF (reference sequence). V gave up 5 bases and J gave up 8 bases, with 6 bases separating them. The CDR3 runs 11 residues. CDR3 nucleotide sequence: TGTGCCACCAGCCTGCTAGGGGAGCTGTTTTTT. Translated: CATSLLGELFF.

The V and J genes are TRBV7-2 and TRBJ2-5; 11 nucleotides line up with TRBD2. V lost 4 bases, J lost 11 bases, and 12 bases stayed unmatched. Germline assignment: CDR1 SGHTA and CDR2 FQGNSA. The CDR3 consists of 15 residues. The CDR3: CASSYGLAGNNEQYF. In DNA, the CDR3 is TGTGCCAGCAGCTACGGACTAGCGGGCAACAATGAGCAGTACTTC.

The chain couples TRBV12-3 or TRBV12-4 to TRBJ2-7; TRBD2 agrees at 7 bases. J was trimmed by 4 bases and V by 1 base; bases with no gene match: 4. The CDR3 runs 14 residues. CDR3: CASSLGGGWYEQYF. The CDR3 DNA reads TGTGCCAGCAGTTTAGGGGGGGGGTGGTACGAGCAGTACTTC.

In this sample, this clonotype turned up a few times. This rearrangement joins TRBV3-1 to TRBJ1-4; perhaps TRBD1 as D (6 bases). V gave up 5 bases and J gave up 5 bases, with 9 bases separating them. This CDR3 is 13 amino acids long. The germline V gene has CDR1 LGHDT and CDR2 YNNKEL (reference sequence). The CDR3 coding sequence is TGTGCCAGCAGCGCCCAGGGGAATGAAAAACTGTTTTTT. This encodes CASSAQGNEKLFF.